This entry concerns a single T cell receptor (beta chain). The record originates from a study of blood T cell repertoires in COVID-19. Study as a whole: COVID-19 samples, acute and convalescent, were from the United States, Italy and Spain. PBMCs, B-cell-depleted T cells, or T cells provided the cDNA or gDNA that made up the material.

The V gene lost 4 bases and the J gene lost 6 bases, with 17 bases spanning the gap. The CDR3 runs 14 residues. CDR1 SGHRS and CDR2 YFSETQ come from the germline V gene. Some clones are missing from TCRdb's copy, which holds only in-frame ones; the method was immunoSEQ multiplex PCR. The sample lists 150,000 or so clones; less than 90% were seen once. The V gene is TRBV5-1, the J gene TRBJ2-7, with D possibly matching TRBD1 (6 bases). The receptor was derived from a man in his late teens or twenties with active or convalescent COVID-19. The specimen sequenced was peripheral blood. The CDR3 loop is CASSRTDGDSEQYF. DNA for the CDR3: TGCGCCAGCAGCCGGACAGATGGGGATTCCGAGCAGTACTTC.